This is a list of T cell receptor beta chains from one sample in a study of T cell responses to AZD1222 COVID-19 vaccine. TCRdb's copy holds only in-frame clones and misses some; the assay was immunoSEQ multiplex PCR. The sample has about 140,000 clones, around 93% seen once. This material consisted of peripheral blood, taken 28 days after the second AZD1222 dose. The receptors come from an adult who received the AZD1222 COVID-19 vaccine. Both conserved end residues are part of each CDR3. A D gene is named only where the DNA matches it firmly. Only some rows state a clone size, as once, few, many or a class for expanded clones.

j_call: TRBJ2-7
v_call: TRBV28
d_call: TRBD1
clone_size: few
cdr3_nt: TGTGCCAGCAGCCGGACAGGCTACGAGCAGTACTTC
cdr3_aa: CASSRTGYEQYF

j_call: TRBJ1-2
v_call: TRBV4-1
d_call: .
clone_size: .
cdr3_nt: TGCGCCAGTGGGACGAGGACTCTCGGCTACACCTTC
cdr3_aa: CASGTRTLGYTF

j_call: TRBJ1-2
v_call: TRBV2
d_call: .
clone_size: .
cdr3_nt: TGTGCCAGCAGTGAAGCCACAGGGACTCCCTACACCTTC
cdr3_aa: CASSEATGTPYTF

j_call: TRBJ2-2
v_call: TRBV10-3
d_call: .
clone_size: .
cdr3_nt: TGTGCCATCAGTGAGTCGATTAACACCGGGGAGCTGTTTTTT
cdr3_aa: CAISESINTGELFF

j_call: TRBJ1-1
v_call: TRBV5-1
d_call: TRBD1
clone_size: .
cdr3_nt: TGCGCCAGCAAACAGGGGGGGAACACTGAAGCTTTCTTT
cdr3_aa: CASKQGGNTEAFF

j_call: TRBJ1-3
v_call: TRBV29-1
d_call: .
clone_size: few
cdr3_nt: TGCAGCACATATGGCAGGGGTGGAAACACCATATATTTT
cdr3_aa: CSTYGRGGNTIYF

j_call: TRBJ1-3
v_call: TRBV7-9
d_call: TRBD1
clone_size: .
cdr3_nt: TGTGCCAGCAGCCGAGCGACAGGGGACTCTGGAAACACCATATATTTT
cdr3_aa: CASSRATGDSGNTIYF

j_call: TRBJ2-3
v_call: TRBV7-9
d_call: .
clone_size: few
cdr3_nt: TGTGCCAGCAGCCCCGGGGACGCCTGGCGCACAGATACGCAGTATTTT
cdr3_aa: CASSPGDAWRTDTQYF

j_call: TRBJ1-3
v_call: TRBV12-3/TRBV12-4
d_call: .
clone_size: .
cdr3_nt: TGTGCCAGCAGTCCCGGACAGGGAAACACCATATATTTT
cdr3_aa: CASSPGQGNTIYF

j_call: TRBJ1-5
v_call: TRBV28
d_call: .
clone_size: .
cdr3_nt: TGTGCCAGCAGTTTATGGGGCGGACGGTTAAATCAGCCCCAGCATTTT
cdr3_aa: CASSLWGGRLNQPQHF

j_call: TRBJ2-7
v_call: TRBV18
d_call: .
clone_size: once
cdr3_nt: TGTGCCAGCTCTAATGGACAGTCCTACGAGCAGTACTTC
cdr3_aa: CASSNGQSYEQYF

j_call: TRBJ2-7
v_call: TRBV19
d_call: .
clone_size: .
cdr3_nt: TGTGCCAGTAGGCCCGGCTGGGGTTTGGGCTACGAGCAGTACTTC
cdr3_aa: CASRPGWGLGYEQYF

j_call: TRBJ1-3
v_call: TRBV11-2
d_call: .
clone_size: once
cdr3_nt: TGTGCCAGCAGTCGACCCGGAAACACCATATATTTT
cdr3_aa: CASSRPGNTIYF

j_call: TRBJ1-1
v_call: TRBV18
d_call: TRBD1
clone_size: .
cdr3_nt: TGTGCCAGCTCACCCCGCGGACAGGGTAGCGACACTGAAGCTTTCTTT
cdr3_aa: CASSPRGQGSDTEAFF

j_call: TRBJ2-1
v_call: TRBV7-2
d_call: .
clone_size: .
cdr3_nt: TGTGCCAGCAGCTTCGACGGCTACAATGAGCAGTTCTTC
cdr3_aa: CASSFDGYNEQFF

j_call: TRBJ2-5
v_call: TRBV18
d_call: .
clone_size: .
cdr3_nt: TGTGCCAGCTCACCACGCGGAAACCAAGAGACCCAGTACTTC
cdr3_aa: CASSPRGNQETQYF

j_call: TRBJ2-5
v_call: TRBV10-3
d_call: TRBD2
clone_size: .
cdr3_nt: TGTGCCATCAGGGGGGGACTAGCGGGAGTAGAGACCCAGTACTTC
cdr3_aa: CAIRGGLAGVETQYF

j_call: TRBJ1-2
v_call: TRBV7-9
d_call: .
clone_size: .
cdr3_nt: TGTGCCAGCAGCTCAATGGGAATCTATGGCTACACCTTC
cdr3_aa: CASSSMGIYGYTF

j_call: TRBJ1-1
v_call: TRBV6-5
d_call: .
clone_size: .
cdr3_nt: TGTGCCAGCAGTTTTGAGGCCAACACTGAAGCTTTCTTT
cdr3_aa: CASSFEANTEAFF

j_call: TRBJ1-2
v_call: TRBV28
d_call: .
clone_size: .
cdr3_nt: TGTGCCAGCGAGTACTCTCCGGGAAGAAACTATGGCTACACCTTC
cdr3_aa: CASEYSPGRNYGYTF